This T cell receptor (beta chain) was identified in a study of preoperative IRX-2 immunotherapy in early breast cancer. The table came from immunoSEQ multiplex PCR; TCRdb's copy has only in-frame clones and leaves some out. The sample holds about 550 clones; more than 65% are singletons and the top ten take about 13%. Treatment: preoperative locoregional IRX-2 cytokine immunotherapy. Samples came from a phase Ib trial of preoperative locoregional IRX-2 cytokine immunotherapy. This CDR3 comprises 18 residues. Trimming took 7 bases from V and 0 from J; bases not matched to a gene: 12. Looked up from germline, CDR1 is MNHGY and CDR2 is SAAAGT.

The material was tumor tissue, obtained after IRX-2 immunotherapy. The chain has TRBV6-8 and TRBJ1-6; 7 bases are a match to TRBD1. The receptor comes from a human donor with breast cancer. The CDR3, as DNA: TGTGCCAGCAAGGAAGGTCAGGGGGGGCACTCCTATAATTCACCCCTCCACTTT. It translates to CASKEGQGGHSYNSPLHF.